Listed below are T cell receptor beta chains from one sample, sequenced in a study of T cell changes during pregnancy in multiple sclerosis. Clones were read by immunoSEQ multiplex PCR, and TCRdb kept only the in-frame ones, dropping some. The top ten hold approximately 1.5% of the sample, which has some 120,000 clones, around nine tenths seen once. Here the sequenced sample was peripheral blood, taken in the third trimester of pregnancy. Every receptor here comes from a female donor with multiple sclerosis, enrolled in a pregnancy study. Each CDR3 is given with its conserved first and last residue. The D gene is left open where the match is weak. Only part of the rows carry a size: once, few, many, or a class if the clone is expanded.

v_call: TRBV29-1
d_call: TRBD2
cdr3_length: 13
clone_size: -
j_call: TRBJ2-7
cdr3_aa: CSVFKSGNYEQYF
cdr3_nt: TGCAGCGTTTTTAAGAGCGGGAACTACGAGCAGTACTTC

v_call: TRBV6-1
d_call: -
cdr3_length: 15
clone_size: -
j_call: TRBJ1-1
cdr3_aa: CASSPYPITNTEAFF
cdr3_nt: TGTGCCAGCAGCCCCTACCCGATAACGAACACTGAAGCTTTCTTT

v_call: TRBV6-1
d_call: -
cdr3_length: 13
clone_size: -
j_call: TRBJ1-5
cdr3_aa: CASSPTGYQPQHF
cdr3_nt: TGTGCCAGCAGCCCGACAGGATATCAGCCCCAGCATTTT

v_call: TRBV30
d_call: -
cdr3_length: 14
clone_size: once
j_call: TRBJ1-2
cdr3_aa: CAWSVLQAVDGYTF
cdr3_nt: TGTGCCTGGAGTGTACTCCAGGCTGTGGATGGCTACACCTTC

v_call: TRBV7-8
d_call: TRBD2
cdr3_length: 13
clone_size: -
j_call: TRBJ2-7
cdr3_aa: CASSSGLADKQYF
cdr3_nt: TGTGCCAGCAGCTCGGGACTAGCGGACAAGCAGTACTTC

v_call: TRBV19
d_call: TRBD1
cdr3_length: 13
clone_size: -
j_call: TRBJ2-3
cdr3_aa: CATRGLGTDTQYF
cdr3_nt: TGTGCCACCAGGGGGCTTGGCACAGATACGCAGTATTTT

v_call: TRBV4-1
d_call: TRBD2
cdr3_length: 18
clone_size: -
j_call: TRBJ2-1
cdr3_aa: CASSQDRGASGPYNEQFF
cdr3_nt: TGCGCCAGCAGCCAAGATAGAGGGGCTAGCGGACCCTACAATGAGCAGTTCTTC

v_call: TRBV6-5
d_call: TRBD1
cdr3_length: 15
clone_size: -
j_call: TRBJ1-5
cdr3_aa: CASSPDRGLGQPQHF
cdr3_nt: TGTGCCAGCAGTCCTGACAGGGGGCTAGGACAGCCCCAGCATTTT

v_call: TRBV19
d_call: TRBD1
cdr3_length: 15
clone_size: -
j_call: TRBJ1-3
cdr3_aa: CASTPDRWRVGAIYF
cdr3_nt: TGTGCCAGTACCCCGGACAGGTGGAGGGTAGGCGCCATATATTTT

v_call: TRBV19
d_call: -
cdr3_length: 13
clone_size: -
j_call: TRBJ1-2
cdr3_aa: CASTPLIGQSYTF
cdr3_nt: TGTGCCAGTACCCCCCTCATTGGGCAGTCCTACACCTTC

v_call: TRBV18
d_call: TRBD2
cdr3_length: 16
clone_size: -
j_call: TRBJ2-1
cdr3_aa: CASSPSSGTSYNEQFF
cdr3_nt: TGTGCCAGCTCACCGTCTAGCGGTACCTCCTACAATGAGCAGTTCTTC

v_call: TRBV9
d_call: -
cdr3_length: 13
clone_size: -
j_call: TRBJ1-2
cdr3_aa: CASSLEARGGYTF
cdr3_nt: TGTGCCAGCAGCCTAGAGGCAAGGGGCGGCTACACCTTC

v_call: TRBV5-1
d_call: -
cdr3_length: 16
clone_size: -
j_call: TRBJ2-4
cdr3_aa: CASSSTGGTRGNIQYF
cdr3_nt: TGCGCCAGCAGTTCCACCGGCGGGACCCGGGGAAACATTCAGTACTTC

v_call: TRBV28
d_call: TRBD2
cdr3_length: 14
clone_size: -
j_call: TRBJ2-7
cdr3_aa: CASSPGLAGYEQYF
cdr3_nt: TGTGCCAGCAGTCCGGGACTAGCGGGGTACGAGCAGTACTTC

v_call: TRBV15
d_call: TRBD1
cdr3_length: 15
clone_size: once
j_call: TRBJ2-2
cdr3_aa: CATSRDRTGERELFF
cdr3_nt: TGTGCCACCAGCAGAGATCGGACAGGGGAAAGGGAGCTGTTTTTT

v_call: TRBV28
d_call: TRBD1
cdr3_length: 15
clone_size: -
j_call: TRBJ1-5
cdr3_aa: CASSWETGGSQPQHF
cdr3_nt: TGTGCCAGCAGTTGGGAAACAGGGGGCTCGCAGCCCCAGCATTTT

v_call: TRBV11-2
d_call: -
cdr3_length: 16
clone_size: once
j_call: TRBJ1-1
cdr3_aa: CASSQGVRGSTTEAFF
cdr3_nt: TGTGCCAGCAGCCAAGGCGTTCGGGGGTCGACCACTGAAGCTTTCTTT

v_call: TRBV30
d_call: -
cdr3_length: 12
clone_size: -
j_call: TRBJ1-2
cdr3_aa: CAWSSGEYGYTF
cdr3_nt: TGTGCCTGGAGTTCAGGGGAATATGGCTACACCTTC

v_call: TRBV5-6
d_call: -
cdr3_length: 12
clone_size: -
j_call: TRBJ2-5
cdr3_aa: CASRSSSETQYF
cdr3_nt: TGTGCCAGCAGATCCTCCTCGGAGACCCAGTACTTC

v_call: TRBV7-2
d_call: TRBD1
cdr3_length: 15
clone_size: once
j_call: TRBJ2-7
cdr3_aa: CASSSNPGQGYEQYF
cdr3_nt: TGTGCCAGCAGCTCCAATCCGGGACAGGGCTACGAGCAGTACTTC

v_call: TRBV11-2
d_call: TRBD2
cdr3_length: 16
clone_size: -
j_call: TRBJ2-7
cdr3_aa: CASSTRLAGGSYEQYF
cdr3_nt: TGTGCCAGCAGCACAAGACTAGCGGGTGGATCCTACGAGCAGTACTTC

v_call: TRBV19
d_call: TRBD2
cdr3_length: 16
clone_size: -
j_call: TRBJ2-3
cdr3_aa: CASSILGAGGSDTQYF
cdr3_nt: TGTGCCAGTAGTATCCTAGGAGCGGGGGGGTCTGATACGCAGTATTTT

v_call: TRBV18
d_call: -
cdr3_length: 13
clone_size: -
j_call: TRBJ2-4
cdr3_aa: CASSPASVNIQYF
cdr3_nt: TGTGCCAGCTCACCGGCTAGCGTAAACATTCAGTACTTC

v_call: TRBV5-1
d_call: TRBD2
cdr3_length: 15
clone_size: -
j_call: TRBJ2-1
cdr3_aa: CASSLGLASYNEQFF
cdr3_nt: TGCGCCAGCAGCCTAGGACTAGCCTCCTACAATGAGCAGTTCTTC

v_call: TRBV7-9
d_call: -
cdr3_length: 14
clone_size: -
j_call: TRBJ2-2
cdr3_aa: CASSSLTRAGELFF
cdr3_nt: TGTGCCAGCAGCTCCCTTACGAGGGCCGGGGAGCTGTTTTTT

v_call: TRBV2
d_call: -
cdr3_length: 12
clone_size: -
j_call: TRBJ1-2
cdr3_aa: CASNSRGRGYTF
cdr3_nt: TGTGCCAGCAACTCCAGGGGCCGCGGCTACACCTTC

v_call: TRBV6-6
d_call: -
cdr3_length: 15
clone_size: -
j_call: TRBJ1-4
cdr3_aa: CASSSPESANEKLFF
cdr3_nt: TGTGCCAGCAGTAGTCCGGAGTCGGCTAATGAAAAACTGTTTTTT

v_call: TRBV7-3
d_call: TRBD2
cdr3_length: 16
clone_size: -
j_call: TRBJ2-3
cdr3_aa: CASSLTSGGAINTQYF
cdr3_nt: TGTGCCAGCAGCTTAACTAGCGGGGGGGCCATTAATACGCAGTATTTT

v_call: TRBV29-1
d_call: TRBD1
cdr3_length: 14
clone_size: -
j_call: TRBJ2-3
cdr3_aa: CSVDEGRGTDTQYF
cdr3_nt: TGCAGCGTTGACGAGGGCAGGGGGACAGATACGCAGTATTTT

v_call: TRBV5-4
d_call: TRBD2
cdr3_length: 15
clone_size: -
j_call: TRBJ2-5
cdr3_aa: CASRQGVGGQETQYF
cdr3_nt: TGTGCCAGCAGGCAAGGGGTGGGAGGGCAAGAGACCCAGTACTTC

v_call: TRBV5-4
d_call: TRBD1
cdr3_length: 14
clone_size: -
j_call: TRBJ1-1
cdr3_aa: CASSLGQGITEAFF
cdr3_nt: TGTGCCAGCAGCTTGGGACAGGGAATTACTGAAGCTTTCTTT

v_call: TRBV5-1
d_call: TRBD2
cdr3_length: 15
clone_size: -
j_call: TRBJ2-1
cdr3_aa: CASSLGGGSYNEQFF
cdr3_nt: TGCGCCAGCAGCTTGGGCGGGGGTTCCTACAATGAGCAGTTCTTC

v_call: TRBV6-5
d_call: TRBD2
cdr3_length: 14
clone_size: once
j_call: TRBJ2-7
cdr3_aa: CASSRGTSGDEQYF
cdr3_nt: TGTGCCAGCAGTCGAGGGACTAGCGGGGACGAGCAGTACTTC

v_call: TRBV19
d_call: -
cdr3_length: 14
clone_size: -
j_call: TRBJ2-4
cdr3_aa: CASSSGVVKNIQYF
cdr3_nt: TGTGCCAGTAGTTCAGGGGTGGTCAAAAACATTCAGTACTTC

v_call: TRBV28
d_call: TRBD2
cdr3_length: 16
clone_size: -
j_call: TRBJ2-1
cdr3_aa: CASSSASGPGGNEQFF
cdr3_nt: TGTGCCAGCAGTAGCGCTAGCGGGCCGGGGGGCAATGAGCAGTTCTTC

v_call: TRBV7-9
d_call: TRBD1
cdr3_length: 14
clone_size: -
j_call: TRBJ1-4
cdr3_aa: CASRGGGTNEKLFF
cdr3_nt: TGTGCCAGCAGAGGAGGGGGCACTAATGAAAAACTGTTTTTT

v_call: TRBV30
d_call: -
cdr3_length: 17
clone_size: -
j_call: TRBJ1-4
cdr3_aa: CAWTPGSRVGRSEKLFF
cdr3_nt: TGTGCCTGGACCCCCGGTAGCAGGGTAGGAAGAAGTGAAAAACTGTTTTTT

v_call: TRBV5-5
d_call: -
cdr3_length: 16
clone_size: -
j_call: TRBJ1-6
cdr3_aa: CASSPWGLEKNSPLHF
cdr3_nt: TGTGCCAGCAGCCCTTGGGGGCTCGAGAAGAATTCACCCCTCCACTTT

v_call: TRBV9
d_call: TRBD1
cdr3_length: 14
clone_size: few
j_call: TRBJ1-6
cdr3_aa: CASSGQGPNSPLHF
cdr3_nt: TGTGCCAGCAGCGGACAGGGGCCTAATTCACCCCTCCACTTT

v_call: TRBV9
d_call: -
cdr3_length: 15
clone_size: -
j_call: TRBJ1-3
cdr3_aa: CASSVGEPVGNTIYF
cdr3_nt: TGTGCCAGCAGTGTCGGGGAGCCAGTAGGAAACACCATATATTTT

v_call: TRBV6-1
d_call: -
cdr3_length: 11
clone_size: -
j_call: TRBJ1-1
cdr3_aa: CASSLVAEAFF
cdr3_nt: TGTGCCAGCAGCCTCGTTGCGGAAGCTTTCTTT

v_call: TRBV15
d_call: -
cdr3_length: 14
clone_size: -
j_call: TRBJ2-7
cdr3_aa: CATSRDRGPSGQYF
cdr3_nt: TGTGCCACCAGCAGAGATAGAGGTCCAAGTGGGCAGTACTTC

v_call: TRBV27
d_call: TRBD2
cdr3_length: 13
clone_size: -
j_call: TRBJ2-7
cdr3_aa: CASSPGGGYEQYF
cdr3_nt: TGTGCCAGCAGTCCCGGGGGGGGCTACGAGCAGTACTTC

v_call: TRBV28
d_call: TRBD1
cdr3_length: 17
clone_size: -
j_call: TRBJ1-5
cdr3_aa: CASSSQTYGTDNQPQHF
cdr3_nt: TGTGCCAGCAGTTCCCAAACGTATGGGACAGACAATCAGCCCCAGCATTTT

v_call: TRBV7-2
d_call: -
cdr3_length: 14
clone_size: -
j_call: TRBJ2-5
cdr3_aa: CASSEQLLQETQYF
cdr3_nt: TGTGCCAGCAGCGAACAGCTGCTCCAAGAGACCCAGTACTTC

v_call: TRBV27
d_call: -
cdr3_length: 15
clone_size: -
j_call: TRBJ1-4
cdr3_aa: CASSPLAGMYEKLFF
cdr3_nt: TGTGCCAGCAGTCCCCTGGCAGGGATGTATGAAAAACTGTTTTTT